This paragraph covers one T cell receptor beta chain sequence. This sample was included in a study of blood T cell repertoires in COVID-19. Looking at the study overall: The samples span acute and convalescent COVID-19 from the United States, Italy and Spain. The analysed material was cDNA or gDNA that came from T cells, B-cell-depleted T cells, or PBMCs.

The V end was cut by 5 bases, the J end by 3 bases, with 17 bases between. The CDR3 consists of 15 residues. CDR1 and CDR2 (germline): MNHEY, SMNVEV (reference sequence). Original handling: From reference gene primer amplification, estimates of nucleated cell counts were derived. Method: immunoSEQ multiplex PCR; TCRdb's copy keeps in-frame clones and lacks some. V, J and clone size were drawn from that table, and D and trimming were deduced from the DNA. Of approximately 250,000 clones in the sample, about 87% were seen once. V is TRBV27 and J is TRBJ2-7, with a tentative D call TRBD2 (5 bases). The clonotype was recovered from a human donor in a cohort sampled during active COVID-19. Sequencing input: peripheral blood. CDR3 sequence reads: CASSPRGAVNYEQYF. The CDR3 nucleotides read TGTGCCAGCAGTCCTAGAGGAGCGGTAAACTACGAGCAGTACTTC.